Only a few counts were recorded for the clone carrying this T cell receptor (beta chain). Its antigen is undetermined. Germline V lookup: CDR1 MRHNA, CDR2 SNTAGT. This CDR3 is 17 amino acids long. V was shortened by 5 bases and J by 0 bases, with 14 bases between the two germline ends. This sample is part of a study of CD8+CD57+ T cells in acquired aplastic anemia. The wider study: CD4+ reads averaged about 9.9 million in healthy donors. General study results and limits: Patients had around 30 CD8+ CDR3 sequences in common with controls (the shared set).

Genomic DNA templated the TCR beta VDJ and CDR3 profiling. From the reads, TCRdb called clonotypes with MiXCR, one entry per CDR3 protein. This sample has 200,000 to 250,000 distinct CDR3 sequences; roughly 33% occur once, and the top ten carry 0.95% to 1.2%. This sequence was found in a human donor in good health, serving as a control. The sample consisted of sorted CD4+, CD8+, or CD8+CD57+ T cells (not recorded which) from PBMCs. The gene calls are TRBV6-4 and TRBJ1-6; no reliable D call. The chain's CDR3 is CASSSSDGSSYNSPLHF. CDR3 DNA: TGTGCCAGCAGTAGCTCGGACGGGAGCTCCTATAATTCACCCCTCCACTTT.